The 25 T cell receptor beta chains given below trace back to one sample, sequenced in a study of metastatic and nonmetastatic thyroid tumors. Every patient was untreated before thyroid surgery. TCRdb re-called clones from the PCR reads using MiXCR. Of more than 20,000 clones detected, 20% appear once; the ten largest clones hold 28%. Material: blood. The receptor set was obtained from a female donor with papillary thyroid cancer or a benign thyroid nodule (not recorded which). Some clones in this sample may be carry-over from other donors' samples.

This clone was detected ten times or more. The chain has TRBV5-4 and TRBJ2-3; TRBD2 agrees at 7 bases. Trimming took 3 bases from V and 2 from J; bases not matched to a gene: 12. This CDR3 is 17 amino acids long. Per germline, CDR1 SGHNT and CDR2 YYREEE (reference sequence). The CDR3 protein is CASSSNTSAVFTDTQYF. CDR3 bases: TGTGCCAGCAGCTCAAACACTAGCGCCGTATTCACAGATACGCAGTATTTT.

The V gene is TRBV6-1, the J gene TRBJ2-7; D is possibly TRBD1 or TRBD2 (6 bases each). The CDR3 has 15 amino acids. V lost 2 bases and J 0 bases, leaving 11 bases between the germline ends. The germline CDR1 and CDR2 sequences are MNHNS and SASEGT. CDR3 sequence reads: CASSERGALSYEQYF. The DNA of the CDR3 is TGTGCCAGCAGTGAAAGGGGGGCACTCTCCTACGAGCAGTACTTC.

This clone is medium-sized. V gene TRBV6-1 combines with J gene TRBJ2-7; D remains unclear. V lost 6 bases, J lost 2 bases, and 17 bases lay in between. CDR1 is MNHNS, CDR2 SASEGT, per germline. There are 15 residues in the CDR3. CDR3 DNA: TGTGCCAGCAGCCCCGGGCTGACCCCTGCCTACGAGCAGTACTTC. It codes for CASSPGLTPAYEQYF.

This clone has a count of ten or more. This sequence joins TRBV11-1 and TRBJ1-1; tentatively, D is TRBD1 (6 bases). Between the trimmed V and J ends, which lost 8 bases and 3 bases, there was a span of 28 bases. There are 18 residues in the CDR3. The germline gives CDR1 SGHAT, CDR2 FQDESV (reference sequence). CDR3 coding DNA: TGTGCCAGCTTTCCCGGGGGCCAGGGTATTACGAAGGACACTGAAGCTTTCTTT. This encodes CASFPGGQGITKDTEAFF.

This clone was observed many times. The chain employs TRBV6-2 or TRBV6-3 and TRBJ2-1, with TRBD1 matching over 10 bases. Germline CDR1 and CDR2: MNHEY and SVGEGT. This CDR3 spans 15 amino acids. Trimming removed 6 bases from V and 4 bases from J; junction bases left unmatched: 6. CDR3 residues: CASSPGQGEYNEQFF. DNA of the CDR3: TGTGCCAGCAGCCCCGGACAGGGGGAGTACAATGAGCAGTTCTTC.

J is TRBJ2-7 and V is TRBV20-1, with D possibly matching TRBD2 (5 bases). This CDR3 region has 15 residues. Per the germline V gene, CDR1 is DFQATT and CDR2 is SNEGSKA (reference sequence). Trimming removed 5 bases at V and 4 bases at J, with 21 bases between. The chain's CDR3 is CSAAKEVTHIYEQYF. CDR3 in DNA: TGCAGTGCTGCAAAGGAGGTCACCCACATATACGAGCAGTACTTC.

Notes on this clone: One end of the junction does not line up with germline, which may come from a read error. The J gene is TRBJ2-6, the V gene TRBV20-1; tentative D call: TRBD1 (5 bases). CDR3 length equals 18 residues. Germline values: CDR1 DFQATT, CDR2 SNEGSKA (reference sequence). CDR3 region: CSARVGSAGYSGSNVLTF. The CDR3 DNA reads as TGCAGTGCTAGAGTCGGGTCAGCAGGGTACTCTGGGTCCAACGTCCTGACTTTC.

This clone was seen a few times. The chain links TRBV6-2 or TRBV6-3 to TRBJ1-2, with a possible D match to TRBD1 (6 bases). Germline V gene sequence: CDR1 MNHEY, CDR2 SVGEGT. V was shortened by 6 bases and J by 8 bases, with 19 bases between the two germline ends. This CDR3 contains 14 residues. The CDR3 DNA reads TGTGCCAGCAGCGCCCCGGGCAGGGGTAGGGGCTACACCTTC. Translating it yields CASSAPGRGRGYTF.

In this sample, this clone turned up a few times. At one end, the junction sequence differs from germline, possibly due to a read error. The rearrangement uses TRBV2 and TRBJ2-5; TRBD1 agrees at 8 bases. This CDR3 spans 15 amino acids. Germline V CDR1 and CDR2: SNHLY, FYNNEI. The CDR3 protein is CASSLHADREDTQYF. In DNA, the CDR3 is TGTGCCAGCAGTCTACACGCGGACAGGGAAGATACCCAGTACTTC.

The chain uses TRBV5-1 and TRBJ1-2, with 7 bases fitting TRBD1. CDR1 is SGHRS, CDR2 YFSETQ, per germline. This CDR3 has 14 residues. The junction had 5 bases not matched to a gene; V was cut back by 0 bases and J by 6 bases. DNA of the CDR3: TGCGCCAGCAGCTTGGGCACAGGGGACCATGGCTACACCTTC. As protein: CASSLGTGDHGYTF.

This clone was counted at least ten times. The genes are TRBV9 and TRBJ2-3; tentative D call: TRBD2 (5 bases). The V end was cut by 3 bases, the J end by 2 bases, with 13 bases between. This CDR3 is built from 15 residues. Germline CDR1 reads SGDLS; CDR2 reads YYNGEE. DNA of the CDR3: TGTGCCAGCAGCGCCCTCGAGCGGACCACAGATACGCAGTATTTT. It yields the protein CASSALERTTDTQYF. Together with reference TRBV9 and TRBJ2-3, the CDR3 gives the full variable domain: DSGVTQTPKHLITATGQRVTLRCSPRSGDLSVYWYQQSLDQGLQFLIQYYNGEERAKGNILERFSAQQFPDLHSELNLSSLELGDSALYFCASSALERTTDTQYFGPGTRLTVL.

In this sample, this clone turned up a few times. The V and J genes are TRBV2 and TRBJ2-2, with 7 bases lining up with TRBD1. Germline CDR1 and CDR2: SNHLY and FYNNEI. The CDR3 runs to 15 residues. The V segment lost 2 bases and the J segment 6 bases; nucleotides outside the gene matches: 6. The CDR3 coding sequence is TGTGCCAGCAGTGAAACGAGAGGACAGGCCGGGGAGCTGTTTTTT. Its translation: CASSETRGQAGELFF.

The J gene is TRBJ1-4, the V gene TRBV6-1; D remains ambiguous. From germline, CDR1 is MNHNS and CDR2 SASEGT. The CDR3 has 15 amino acids. V lost 0 bases, J lost 3 bases, and 8 bases lay in between. The CDR3 DNA reads TGTGCCAGCAGTGAAGCGCTTGGGGCTAATGAAAAACTGTTTTTT. Translation gives CASSEALGANEKLFF.

Ten or more counts support this clone. V and J are TRBV20-1 and TRBJ2-2; D is unresolved. The germline V and J ends were trimmed by 1 base and 5 bases, with 5 bases remaining between them. CDR3 size: 12 residues. Germline lookup yields CDR1 DFQATT and CDR2 SNEGSKA (reference sequence). The CDR3 loop reads CSARGDTGELFF. Written as DNA, the CDR3 is TGCAGTGCTAGAGGGGATACCGGGGAGCTGTTTTTT.

This clone was counted many times. This rearrangement joins TRBV6-1 to TRBJ1-4, with D maybe TRBD1 (6 bases). Trimming pared 1 base from V and 3 bases from J, leaving 12 bases between. Germline CDR1 is MNHNS and CDR2 is SASEGT. This CDR3 comprises 16 residues. The CDR3 nucleotides are TGTGCCAGCAGTGAAGAGACAGGCGGGGCTAATGAAAAACTGTTTTTT. Residues: CASSEETGGANEKLFF.

This rearrangement joins TRBV9 to TRBJ1-2, with a possible D match to TRBD1 (6 bases). The germline V gene encodes CDR1 SGDLS and CDR2 YYNGEE. V lost 3 bases and J lost 2, with 17 bases in between. This CDR3 region has 16 residues. The CDR3 protein is CASSERHRDWNYGYTF. The CDR3 DNA sequence: TGTGCCAGCAGCGAGCGTCACAGGGACTGGAACTATGGCTACACCTTC. The entire variable domain, with the rest obtained from reference TRBV9 and TRBJ1-2, is as follows: DSGVTQTPKHLITATGQRVTLRCSPRSGDLSVYWYQQSLDQGLQFLIQYYNGEERAKGNILERFSAQQFPDLHSELNLSSLELGDSALYFCASSERHRDWNYGYTFGSGTRLTVV.

The chain recombines TRBV7-2 with TRBJ2-7; 7 bases are shared with TRBD1. V was clipped by 9 bases and J by 2 bases; unmatched bases: 10. CDR1 and CDR2 from the germline V gene are SGHTA and FQGNSA. CDR3 length: 14 residues. The CDR3 sequence is CASINRQGAYEQYF. The CDR3 DNA is TGTGCCAGTATTAATAGACAGGGAGCCTACGAGCAGTACTTC.

The sample holds a few counts of this clone. The chain is built from TRBV11-3 and TRBJ1-3, with D uncertain. This CDR3 has 15 amino acids. With 3 bases removed from V and 0 bases from J, the gap between germline ends came to 9 bases. The germline V gene encodes CDR1 SGHNT and CDR2 YENEEA. CDR3 bases: TGTGCCAGCAGCTTGATGACCAGCTCTGGAAACACCATATATTTT. It yields the protein CASSLMTSSGNTIYF.

By sample fraction, this clone is medium-sized. The chain has TRBV12-3 or TRBV12-4 and TRBJ2-7; D is unresolved. Trimming shortened V by 6 bases and J by 1 base, and 10 bases separated the two germline ends. The CDR3 length is 13 residues. The CDR3 protein is CASRRMGSYEQYF. The CDR3 nucleotides are TGTGCCAGCAGAAGGATGGGGTCCTACGAGCAGTACTTC.

The table lists this clone with many counts. The chain has TRBV11-1 and TRBJ1-4, with no clear D. The ends were cut back, 0 bases at V and 7 bases at J, with 6 bases in the middle. Germline CDR1 reads SGHAT; CDR2 reads FQDESV (reference sequence). The CDR3 is made up of 13 amino acids. The CDR3 DNA sequence: TGTGCCAGCAGCTTAGCGCTACCTGAAAAACTGTTTTTT. This translates into CASSLALPEKLFF.

A few counts support this clone. In this CDR3 the conserved last residue, phenylalanine or tryptophan, is missing, so a read error is likely. The chain links TRBV12-3 or TRBV12-4 to TRBJ2-1; 8 bases align to TRBD2. The junction had 12 bases not matched to a gene; V was cut back by 8 bases and J by 6 bases. The CDR3 spans 15 residues. CDR3 in amino acids: CASGVPGLGLNEQFL. DNA for the CDR3: TGTGCCAGCGGAGTTCCGGGACTAGGTCTCAATGAGCAGTTCTTG.

As regards this clone: This sequence may be a read error, since a much larger clone differs from it by one base. The chain uses TRBV20-1 and TRBJ2-7; 13 nucleotides match TRBD2. Germline V lookup: CDR1 DFQATT, CDR2 SNEGSKA (reference sequence). CDR3 length: 14 amino acids. The CDR3: CSPRRTSGSGEQHF. The CDR3 DNA sequence: TGCAGTCCCCGACGGACTAGCGGGAGTGGCGAGCAGCACTTC.

At least ten counts were recorded for this clone. This chain connects TRBV6-5 to TRBJ1-5; D gene uncertain. The V gene's germline CDR1 is MNHEY and CDR2 SVGAGI. V was trimmed by 2 bases and J by 3 bases, leaving 11 bases between them. This CDR3 comprises 15 residues. The CDR3 here is CASSYGAGPNQPQHF. DNA of the CDR3: TGTGCCAGCAGTTACGGAGCAGGTCCCAATCAGCCCCAGCATTTT.

Ten or more counts support this clone. V gene TRBV7-2 combines with J gene TRBJ1-5, with D tentatively TRBD1 (6 bases). The germline V and J ends were trimmed by 4 bases and 6 bases, with 13 bases remaining between them. Looked up from germline, CDR1 is SGHTA and CDR2 is FQGNSA. This CDR3 is built from 14 residues. The CDR3 region is CASSYGGGGQPQHF. The CDR3 nucleotides read TGTGCCAGCAGCTACGGGGGGGGCGGTCAGCCCCAGCATTTT.

In this sample, this clone turned up many times. A read error is possible here, since a much larger clone lies one base away. V is TRBV12-3 or TRBV12-4 and J is TRBJ1-2, with a tentative D call TRBD1 (5 bases). Deletions cut 2 bases from V and 10 bases from J, with 14 bases between. The CDR3 spans 13 residues. DNA of the CDR3: TGTGCCAGCAGTTTACGGGCAGGGTTGGACTACACCTTC. Its translation: CASSLRAGLDYTF.